These T cell receptor beta chains were read from a single sample in a study of identical twins. TCRdb itself ran the 5' RACE reads through MiXCR, one entry per CDR3 protein. The table includes some 250,000 distinct CDR3 sequences, 10% to 15% detected once. The same data also went into a second study, on yellow fever vaccine responses in identical twins.

Sequencing was carried out using memory (CD45RO+) T cells sorted from blood. The receptors stem from a woman between 18 and 30 years old in good health. CDR3s include the opening cysteine and the closing phenylalanine or tryptophan. Fields, in order: CDR3 DNA, CDR3 protein, D gene, V gene, J gene, clone size. The D gene is left open where the match is weak. Size is omitted from some rows. Given values are once, few, many or a class for expanded clones.

TGTGCCAGCAGTTACTCGGGCGGGAGAAAGAACACCGGGGAGCTGTTTTTT	CASSYSGGRKNTGELFF	TRBD2	TRBV6-2/TRBV6-3	TRBJ2-2	.
TGTGCCAGCAGTGAACAAGGGCAGGGCTTTAGCACAGATACGCAGTATTTT	CASSEQGQGFSTDTQYF	.	TRBV2	TRBJ2-3	.
TGCGCCAGCACCAAGACAGGGTATGGCTACGAGCAGTACTTC	CASTKTGYGYEQYF	TRBD1	TRBV5-1	TRBJ2-7	.
TGCGCCAGCAGCCAAGATTGGACTAGCGGTTCCACAGATACGCAGTATTTT	CASSQDWTSGSTDTQYF	TRBD2	TRBV4-3	TRBJ2-3	few
TGTGCCAGCAGCTCTAGCGGGGCTAGCACAGATACGCAGTATTTT	CASSSSGASTDTQYF	TRBD2	TRBV7-9	TRBJ2-3	many
TGTGCCAGCAGCTCTGTGGGGAAAGCAGATACGCAGTATTTT	CASSSVGKADTQYF	.	TRBV7-2	TRBJ2-3	.
TGTGCCAGCAGCTTAGCCGGACGGACCTCTGGGGCCAACGTCCTGACTTTC	CASSLAGRTSGANVLTF	.	TRBV11-1	TRBJ2-6	few
TGTGCCAGCAGCCCCCTTGCGGGACGATCCCTATCTGGGGCCAACGTCCTGACTTTC	CASSPLAGRSLSGANVLTF	.	TRBV11-2	TRBJ2-6	few
TGTGCCACCAATAGCGGGAGGCAAGAGACCCAGTACTTC	CATNSGRQETQYF	TRBD2	TRBV19	TRBJ2-5	few
TGTGCCAGCAGCCCGACAGGGAGCAATCAGCCCCAGCATTTT	CASSPTGSNQPQHF	TRBD1	TRBV12-3/TRBV12-4	TRBJ1-5	many
TGTGCCAGCAGGACGGACAGGGAAATACCCTACGAGCAGTACTTC	CASRTDREIPYEQYF	TRBD1	TRBV28	TRBJ2-7	few
TGTGCCAGCAGTTTCTTTTCTGGAAACACCATATATTTT	CASSFFSGNTIYF	.	TRBV12-3/TRBV12-4	TRBJ1-3	many
TGCAGTGCTTGCCCCGGGACTAGTTCTACAGATACGCAGCATTTT	CSACPGTSSTDTQHF	.	TRBV20-1	TRBJ1-5	once
TGCGCCAGCAGCTTGGGTTCAGAGGTCCAGTACTTC	CASSLGSEVQYF	.	TRBV5-1	TRBJ2-5	few
TGTGCCAGCAGCCAAGCCGGGACCGGAGCCTACGAGCAGTACTTC	CASSQAGTGAYEQYF	.	TRBV4-2	TRBJ2-7	few
TGTGCCACCAAACCTCGGACTAGCGGGGGGGCAAAGACCCAGTACTTC	CATKPRTSGGAKTQYF	TRBD2	TRBV27	TRBJ2-5	.
TGTGCCAGCAGTCCGACAGGGGGCTCTTACTATGGCTACACCTTC	CASSPTGGSYYGYTF	TRBD1	TRBV28	TRBJ1-2	few
TGTGCCAGCAGCTTAGTCCGGGGACGCCAAGAGACCCAGTACTTC	CASSLVRGRQETQYF	.	TRBV11-1	TRBJ2-5	.
TGCGCCAGCAGCTTCCTACAGCTAGGATCTAGCACAGATACGCAGTATTTT	CASSFLQLGSSTDTQYF	.	TRBV5-1	TRBJ2-3	few
TGTGCCAGCAGAGAGACTCCGGGACAGTGGAACGAGCAGTACTTC	CASRETPGQWNEQYF	TRBD1	TRBV6-1	TRBJ2-7	.
TGTGCCAGCAGCCAGGGCGGGGGGGGAAAACTGTTTTTT	CASSQGGGGKLFF	.	TRBV12-3/TRBV12-4	TRBJ1-4	many
TGCGCCAGCAGACCTGACAGATTACCTTATGGCTACACCTTC	CASRPDRLPYGYTF	.	TRBV5-1	TRBJ1-2	few
TGCAGCGTTGAATCTCGGGGACAGGGCCTCTACGAGCAGTACTTC	CSVESRGQGLYEQYF	TRBD1	TRBV29-1	TRBJ2-7	.
TGCAGTGCTAGAGAGGACACGGTAACTGAAGCTTTCTTT	CSAREDTVTEAFF	.	TRBV20-1	TRBJ1-1	few
TGTGCCAGCTCAGCTGTGCCAAACACAGATACGCAGTATTTT	CASSAVPNTDTQYF	.	TRBV18	TRBJ2-3	.
TGTGCCAGCAGTTCCATATACGAGCAGTACTTC	CASSSIYEQYF	.	TRBV12-3/TRBV12-4	TRBJ2-7	many
TGTGCCAGCAGTGCAACACGAGACGAGCAGTACTTC	CASSATRDEQYF	.	TRBV2	TRBJ2-7	.
TGCAGTGCTAAAAACTTCCCATCCTACAATGAGCAGTTCTTC	CSAKNFPSYNEQFF	.	TRBV20-1	TRBJ2-1	.
TGTGCCAGCAACCTCCCAGGGCGGACTGAAGCTTTCTTT	CASNLPGRTEAFF	.	TRBV12-3/TRBV12-4	TRBJ1-1	.
TGTGCCAGCAGTGAATTTGGGACAGCCCTGAGTTTTGAGCAGTTCTTC	CASSEFGTALSFEQFF	TRBD1	TRBV2	TRBJ2-1	.
TGTGCCAGCAGCTTAGTTGCCAGCGGGAGTCCCGAGCAGTACTTC	CASSLVASGSPEQYF	TRBD2	TRBV7-9	TRBJ2-7	few
TGCAGCGCTAGACAGGGGGCATGGGATTCACCCCTCCACTTT	CSARQGAWDSPLHF	TRBD1	TRBV29-1	TRBJ1-6	.
TGTGCCAGCAGCTTAGCGGCTAGCGGGAATTTAGCATATACGCAGTATTTT	CASSLAASGNLAYTQYF	TRBD2	TRBV7-8	TRBJ2-3	.
TGTGCCAGCAGCCCTCAGGGGAGGGGATGGGCCAATGAGCAGTTCTTC	CASSPQGRGWANEQFF	.	TRBV11-2	TRBJ2-1	few
TGTGCCAGCAGTTACTCGAAAGGGGACAGGGTGACTAATGAGCAGTTCTTC	CASSYSKGDRVTNEQFF	TRBD1	TRBV6-2/TRBV6-3	TRBJ2-1	.
TGTGCCACCAGCAGAGTGGGGTCGGCAGGGAGTGACTTC	CATSRVGSAGSDF	.	TRBV15	TRBJ2-5	many
TGCGCCAGCAGCAACGGCGGGGGACCGCCCAATACGCAGTATTTT	CASSNGGGPPNTQYF	TRBD2	TRBV5-1	TRBJ2-3	many
TGCAGCGTTAGCGGGGGGGTGAACACCGGGGAGCTGTTTTTT	CSVSGGVNTGELFF	TRBD2	TRBV29-1	TRBJ2-2	many
TGTGCCAGCAGTTCCCCGGGAAACACCATATATTTT	CASSSPGNTIYF	.	TRBV27	TRBJ1-3	.
TGTGCCAGCAGCCCGGGACAGCGTAACTATGGCTACACCTTC	CASSPGQRNYGYTF	TRBD1	TRBV6-1	TRBJ1-2	many
TGTGCCAGCAGCTTAGAGGGATTGAAGTACACCGGGGAGCTGTTTTTT	CASSLEGLKYTGELFF	.	TRBV7-9	TRBJ2-2	.
TGTGCCTGGAGTGGGCCGGGGGGGCCCGAGGATACGCAGTATTTT	CAWSGPGGPEDTQYF	TRBD2	TRBV30	TRBJ2-3	few